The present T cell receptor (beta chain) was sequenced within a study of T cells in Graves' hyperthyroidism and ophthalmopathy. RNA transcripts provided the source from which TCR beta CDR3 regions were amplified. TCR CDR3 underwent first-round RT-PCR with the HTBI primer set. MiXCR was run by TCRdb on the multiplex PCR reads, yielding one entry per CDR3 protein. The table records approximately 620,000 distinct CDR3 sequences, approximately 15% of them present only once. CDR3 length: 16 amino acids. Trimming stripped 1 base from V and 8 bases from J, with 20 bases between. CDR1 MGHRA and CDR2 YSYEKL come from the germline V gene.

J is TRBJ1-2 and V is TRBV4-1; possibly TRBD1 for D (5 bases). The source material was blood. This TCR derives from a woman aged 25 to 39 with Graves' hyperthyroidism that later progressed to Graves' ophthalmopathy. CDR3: CASSQGSGTPIRGYTF. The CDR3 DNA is TGCGCCAGCAGCCAAGGGTCAGGGACTCCAATTCGGGGCTACACCTTC.